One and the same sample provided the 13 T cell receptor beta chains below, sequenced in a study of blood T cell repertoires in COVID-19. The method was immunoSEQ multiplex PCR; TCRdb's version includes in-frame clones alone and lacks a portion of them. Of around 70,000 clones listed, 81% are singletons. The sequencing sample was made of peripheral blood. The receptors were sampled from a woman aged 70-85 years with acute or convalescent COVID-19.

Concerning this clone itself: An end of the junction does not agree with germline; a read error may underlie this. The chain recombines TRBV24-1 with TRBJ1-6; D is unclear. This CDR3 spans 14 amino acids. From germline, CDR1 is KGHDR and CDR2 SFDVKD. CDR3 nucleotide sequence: TGTGCCACCAGAGATTACAGCTACAATTCACCCCTCCACTTT. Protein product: CATRDYSYNSPLHF.

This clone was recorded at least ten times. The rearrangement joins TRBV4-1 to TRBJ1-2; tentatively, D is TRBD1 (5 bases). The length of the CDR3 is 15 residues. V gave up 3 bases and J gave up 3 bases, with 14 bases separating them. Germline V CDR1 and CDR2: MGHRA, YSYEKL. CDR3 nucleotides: TGCGCCAGCAGCCACTCCGGGGGGTCTCACTATGGCTACACCTTC. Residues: CASSHSGGSHYGYTF.

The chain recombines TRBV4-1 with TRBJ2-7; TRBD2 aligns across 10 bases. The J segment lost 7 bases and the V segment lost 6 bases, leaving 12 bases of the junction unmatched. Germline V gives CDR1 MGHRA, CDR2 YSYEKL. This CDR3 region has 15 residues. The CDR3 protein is CASSFQPGLASEQYF. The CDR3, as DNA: TGCGCCAGCAGTTTCCAGCCGGGACTAGCGAGTGAGCAGTACTTC.

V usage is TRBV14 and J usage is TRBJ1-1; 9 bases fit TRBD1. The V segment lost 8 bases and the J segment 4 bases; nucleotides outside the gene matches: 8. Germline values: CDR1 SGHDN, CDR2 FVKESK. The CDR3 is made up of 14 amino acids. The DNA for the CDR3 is TGTGCCAGCGCCCGGGGACAGGGTATCACTGAAGCTTTCTTT. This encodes CASARGQGITEAFF.

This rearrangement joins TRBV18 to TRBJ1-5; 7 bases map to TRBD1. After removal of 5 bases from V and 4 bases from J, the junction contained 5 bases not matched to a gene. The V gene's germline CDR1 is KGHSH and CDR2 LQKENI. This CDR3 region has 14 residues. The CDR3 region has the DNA TGTGCCAGCTCAGGGCAGGGGGGAAATCAGCCCCAGCATTTT. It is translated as CASSGQGGNQPQHF. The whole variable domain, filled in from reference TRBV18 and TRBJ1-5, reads NAGVMQNPRHLVRRRGQEARLRCSPMKGHSHVYWYRQLPEEGLKFMVYLQKENIIDESGMPKERFSAEFPKEGPSILRIQQVVRGDSAAYFCASSGQGGNQPQHFGDGTRLSIL.

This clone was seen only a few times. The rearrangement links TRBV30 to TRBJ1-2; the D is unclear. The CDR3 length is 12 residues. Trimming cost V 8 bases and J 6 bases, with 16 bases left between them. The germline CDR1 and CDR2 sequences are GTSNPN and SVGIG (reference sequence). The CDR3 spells CAMEWPLDGYTF. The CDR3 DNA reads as TGTGCCATGGAGTGGCCCCTGGATGGCTACACCTTC.

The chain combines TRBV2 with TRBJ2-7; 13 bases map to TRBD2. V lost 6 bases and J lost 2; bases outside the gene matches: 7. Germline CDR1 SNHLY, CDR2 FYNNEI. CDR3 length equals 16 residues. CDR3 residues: CASRRLAGGLTYEQYF. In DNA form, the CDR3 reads TGTGCCAGCAGGCGACTAGCGGGAGGCCTAACCTACGAGCAGTACTTC.

CDR3 DNA sequence: TGTGCCAGCACGGCTAGGGGACAGGGGGCCGGGGAGCTGTTTTTT. Translating it yields CASTARGQGAGELFF. This sequence joins TRBV27 and TRBJ2-2; 11 bases map to TRBD1. From germline, CDR1 is MNHEY and CDR2 SMNVEV (reference sequence). The CDR3 totals 15 residues. The junction had 7 bases not matched to a gene; V was cut back by 7 bases and J by 6 bases.

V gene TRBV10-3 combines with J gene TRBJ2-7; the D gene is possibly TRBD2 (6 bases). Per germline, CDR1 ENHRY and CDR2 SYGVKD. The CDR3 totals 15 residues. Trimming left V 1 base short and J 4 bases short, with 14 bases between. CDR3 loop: CAISEFVGGSYEQYF. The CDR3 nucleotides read TGTGCCATCAGTGAGTTTGTGGGAGGTTCTTACGAGCAGTACTTC.

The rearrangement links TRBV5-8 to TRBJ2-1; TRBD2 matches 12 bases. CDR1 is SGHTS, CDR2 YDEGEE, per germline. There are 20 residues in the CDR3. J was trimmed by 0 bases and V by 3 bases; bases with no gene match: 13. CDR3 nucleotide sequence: TGTGCCAGCAGCTCGCCTGGGACTAGCGGGTTTTTCAGCTCCTACAATGAGCAGTTCTTC. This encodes CASSSPGTSGFFSSYNEQFF.

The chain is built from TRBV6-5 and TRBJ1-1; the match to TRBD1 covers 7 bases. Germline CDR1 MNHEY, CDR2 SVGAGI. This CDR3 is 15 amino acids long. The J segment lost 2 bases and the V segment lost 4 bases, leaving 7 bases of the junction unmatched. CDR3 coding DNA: TGTGCCAGCAGTTCGGACAGGAGCGTAAACACTGAAGCTTTCTTT. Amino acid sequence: CASSSDRSVNTEAFF.

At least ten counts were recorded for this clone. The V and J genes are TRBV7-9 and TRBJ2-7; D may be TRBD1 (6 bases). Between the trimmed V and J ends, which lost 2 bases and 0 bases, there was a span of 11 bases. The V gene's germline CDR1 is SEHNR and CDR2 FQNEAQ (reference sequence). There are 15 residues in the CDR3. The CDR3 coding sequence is TGTGCCAGCAGCTTACAGGGGCGTAGCTCCTACGAGCAGTACTTC. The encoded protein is CASSLQGRSSYEQYF.

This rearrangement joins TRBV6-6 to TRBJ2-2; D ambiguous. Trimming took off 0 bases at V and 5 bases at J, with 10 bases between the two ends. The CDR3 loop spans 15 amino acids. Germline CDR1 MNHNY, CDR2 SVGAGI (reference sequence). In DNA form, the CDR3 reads TGTGCCAGCAGTTACTCCCCCCAAGCAACCGGGGAGCTGTTTTTT. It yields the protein CASSYSPQATGELFF.